This T cell receptor (beta chain) was recorded in a study of blood T cells in healthy people across ages. Notes on the study in general: Whereas aged donors had fewer naive CD4+ cells, long-lived donors had more of them and higher diversity.

With a J-beta primer mix and a sample-barcoded 5' primer, a second PCR ran roughly 6 to 11 cycles. Researchers report that a template-switch adaptor with 12 random nucleotides tagged each cDNA molecule. TCRdb recomputed calls from the 5' RACE reads with MiXCR, one row per CDR3 protein. The sample records fewer than 2,000,000 distinct CDR3 sequences, roughly 30% being singletons. Each sample yielded at least 6 million isolated PBMCs. This clonotype was picked up a small number of times. What it binds is unknown. Material for sequencing was blood. This receptor was obtained from a woman in her 30s in good health.

CDR3 residues: CASRPPVGGITYEQYF. In DNA form, the CDR3 reads TGTGCCAGCAGGCCCCCGGTAGGAGGGATTACCTACGAGCAGTACTTC. This sequence joins TRBV2 and TRBJ2-7; tentative D call: TRBD2 (6 bases). Germline CDR1 reads SNHLY; CDR2 reads FYNNEI. V lost 6 bases and J lost 2, with 20 bases in between. CDR3 size: 16 residues.